This record looks at one TCR beta chain sequence and its context. With 0 bases removed from V and 6 bases from J, the gap between germline ends came to 10 bases. The CDR3 is made up of 13 amino acids. The germline CDR1 and CDR2 sequences are GTSNPN and SVGIG (reference sequence). This sample stems from a study of blood T cell repertoires in COVID-19. Study details: From the United States, Italy and Spain came samples of acute and convalescent COVID-19.

Original data processing: By means of reference gene primer amplification, nucleated cell counts were estimated. Method: immunoSEQ multiplex PCR; TCRdb's copy keeps in-frame clones and lacks some. D and trimming were read from the DNA, whereas the V and J calls and clone size are those reported in that table. The repertoire holds over 250,000 clones, roughly 77% seen once, with 2.5% to 4% in the top ten. The clonotype originates from a woman aged 80 or over with acute or convalescent COVID-19. The chain has TRBV30 and TRBJ2-3; no definite D call. Source material: peripheral blood. The CDR3 sequence: CAWSVLLSDTQYF. The CDR3 DNA reads as TGTGCCTGGAGTGTACTACTATCGGATACGCAGTATTTT.